The 29 T cell receptor beta chains given below trace back to one sample, sequenced in a study of blood T cell repertoires in COVID-19. Only in-frame clones appear in the TCRdb table, and some are missing; sequencing was by immunoSEQ multiplex PCR. The sample includes around 300,000 clones, 90% of them seen just once. Sequenced input: peripheral blood. All receptors derive from a middle-aged woman with COVID-19, enrolled during active disease.

V is TRBV5-8 and J is TRBJ2-7; tentative D call: TRBD2 (5 bases). Germline CDR1 is SGHTS and CDR2 is YDEGEE. The V end lost 1 base, the J end lost 2 bases, and 7 bases lay between the germline ends. The CDR3 spans 13 residues. The DNA for the CDR3 is TGTGCCAGCAGCTTGTCCGGGGCCTACGAGCAGTACTTC. As protein: CASSLSGAYEQYF.

The rearrangement joins TRBV11-2 to TRBJ2-7; 7 bases map to TRBD1. V dropped 5 bases and J dropped 6; count of bases not matched to a gene: 10. This CDR3 has 14 residues. The germline V gene encodes CDR1 SGHAT and CDR2 FQNNGV. In nucleotides, the CDR3 is TGTGCCAGCAGCCCCTTAACGAGGGGGCCCGAGCAGTACTTC. It encodes CASSPLTRGPEQYF. Filled out from reference TRBV11-2 and TRBJ2-7, the complete variable domain reads EAGVAQSPRYKIIEKRQSVAFWCNPISGHATLYWYQQILGQGPKLLIQFQNNGVVDDSQLPKDRFSAERLKGVDSTLKIQPAKLEDSAVYLCASSPLTRGPEQYFGPGTRLTVT.

The chain uses TRBV6-6 and TRBJ2-2; 8 bases fit TRBD1. The CDR3 contains 14 residues. CDR1 and CDR2 from the germline V gene are MNHNY and SVGAGI (reference sequence). With V trimmed by 5 bases and J by 4 bases, 3 bases remained unmatched. As DNA, the CDR3 is TGTGCCAGCAGTACGACAGGGGCCACCGGGGAGCTGTTTTTT. Translating it yields CASSTTGATGELFF.

This rearrangement joins TRBV6-5 to TRBJ2-7; D gene uncertain. The germline V and J ends were trimmed by 0 bases and 2 bases, with 11 bases remaining between them. Germline CDR1 reads MNHEY; CDR2 reads SVGAGI. The CDR3 is 15 amino acids. Written as DNA, the CDR3 is TGTGCCAGCAGTTACTCGAACGCAGTCGCCTACGAGCAGTACTTC. Its translation: CASSYSNAVAYEQYF.

The V and J genes are TRBV6-2 or TRBV6-3 and TRBJ2-1; 15 bases fit TRBD2. CDR3 length equals 16 residues. The V gene's germline CDR1 is MNHEY and CDR2 SVGEGT. The ends lost 5 bases at V and 6 bases at J; junction bases unmatched: 5. As DNA, the CDR3 is TGTGCCAGCAGTCTTCCGGGACTAGCGGGGGGCAATGAGCAGTTCTTC. This sequence encodes CASSLPGLAGGNEQFF.

The rearrangement joins TRBV2 to TRBJ2-1; D gene uncertain. CDR1 is SNHLY and CDR2 is FYNNEI in the germline V gene. V shed 11 bases and J shed 5 bases, with 13 bases lying between them. CDR3 size: 12 residues. CDR3 sequence (DNA): TGTGCCTCCCAGATCGTCAACAATGAGCAGTTCTTC. It encodes CASQIVNNEQFF.

As to this clone: One end of the junction fails to match germline, which may point to a read error. The gene calls are TRBV7-2 and TRBJ2-7, with D possibly TRBD1 on 6 matching bases. CDR1 and CDR2 (germline): SGHTA, FQGNSA. This CDR3 has 13 amino acids. CDR3 coding DNA: TGTGCCAGCAGCCACGGACAGAGCTACGAGCAGTGCTTC. It encodes CASSHGQSYEQCF.

The chain recombines TRBV24-1 with TRBJ1-5; 7 bases are shared with TRBD1. Germline trimming cut 0 bases from V and 0 bases from J; bases unmatched to any gene: 13. The CDR3 sequence is 20 residues long. Germline values: CDR1 KGHDR, CDR2 SFDVKD. CDR3 residues: CATSDLLAGQVPYSNQPQHF. In DNA form, the CDR3 reads TGTGCCACCAGTGATTTGCTCGCCGGACAGGTTCCCTATAGCAATCAGCCCCAGCATTTT.

This clone was seen only a few times. The chain has TRBV25-1 and TRBJ1-6; D is unclear. The V end was cut by 3 bases, the J end by 9 bases, with 6 bases between. The V gene's germline CDR1 is MGHDK and CDR2 SYGVNS. CDR3 length: 12 residues. CDR3: CASSDSGSPLHF. In nucleotides, the CDR3 is TGTGCCAGCAGTGACAGCGGTTCACCCCTCCACTTT.

This sequence joins TRBV28 and TRBJ1-2; TRBD1 is a possible D gene (6 bases). V lost 2 bases, J lost 8 bases, and 9 bases lay in between. Germline CDR1 reads MDHEN; CDR2 reads SYDVKM. The CDR3 extends over 12 amino acids. The CDR3 sequence: CASSLGGNGYTF. The CDR3 region has the DNA TGTGCCAGCAGTTTAGGGGGCAACGGCTACACCTTC.

This chain links TRBV10-3 with TRBJ2-7, with 11 bases lining up with TRBD2. CDR3 size: 19 residues. With V trimmed by 1 base and J by 0 bases, 11 bases remained unmatched. CDR1 and CDR2 (germline): ENHRY, SYGVKD. CDR3 residues: CAISEFSVGTSGTSYEQYF. The CDR3 nucleotides are TGTGCCATCAGTGAGTTCTCGGTGGGGACTAGCGGTACCTCCTACGAGCAGTACTTC.

The J gene is TRBJ1-1, the V gene TRBV28; no clear D. Deletions cut 7 bases from V and 4 bases from J, with 19 bases between. The CDR3 has 15 residues. CDR1 and CDR2 (germline): MDHEN, SYDVKM. Written as DNA, the CDR3 is TGTGCCAGCACAGGACTAGGGTGGGTGCGCACTGAAGCTTTCTTT. The encoded protein is CASTGLGWVRTEAFF. Filled out from reference TRBV28 and TRBJ1-1, the complete variable domain reads DVKVTQSSRYLVKRTGEKVFLECVQDMDHENMFWYRQDPGLGLRLIYFSYDVKMKEKGDIPEGYSVSREKKERFSLILESASTNQTSMYLCASTGLGWVRTEAFFGQGTRLTVV.

The J gene is TRBJ2-2, the V gene TRBV6-5; D unresolved. The germline CDR1 and CDR2 sequences are MNHEY and SVGAGI. The CDR3 length is 13 residues. V was cut by 6 bases and J by 4 bases, with 9 bases left in between. The CDR3 DNA reads as TGTGCCAGCAGCAAGAGAGGCACCGGGGAGCTGTTTTTT. This sequence encodes CASSKRGTGELFF.

The J gene is TRBJ1-4, the V gene TRBV27; 7 bases are a match to TRBD1. V shed 2 bases, J shed 8 bases, and the junction held 8 bases outside the gene matches. This CDR3 has 15 residues. CDR1 is MNHEY, CDR2 SMNVEV, per germline (reference sequence). This chain's CDR3 is CASSLMAGGGEKLFF. As DNA, the CDR3 is TGTGCCAGCAGTTTAATGGCAGGGGGTGGAGAAAAACTGTTTTTT. The variable domain in full, completed from reference TRBV27 and TRBJ1-4, reads EAQVTQNPRYLITVTGKKLTVTCSQNMNHEYMSWYRQDPGLGLRQIYYSMNVEVTDKGDVPEGYKVSRKEKRNFPLILESPSPNQTSLYFCASSLMAGGGEKLFFGSGTQLSVL.

The rearrangement joins TRBV7-3 to TRBJ2-3, with D possibly being TRBD2 (6 bases). The germline V and J ends were trimmed by 4 bases and 2 bases, with 22 bases remaining between them. This CDR3 contains 18 residues. CDR1 and CDR2 (germline): SGHTA, FQGTGA. This CDR3 reads CASSYLGRGTPITDTQYF. CDR3 coding DNA: TGTGCCAGCAGCTACCTGGGCCGGGGGACTCCGATCACAGATACGCAGTATTTT.

The chain carries TRBV7-2 and TRBJ1-2, with TRBD1 identical over 8 bases. This CDR3 spans 13 amino acids. Looked up from germline, CDR1 is SGHTA and CDR2 is FQGNSA. Trimming took 2 bases from V and 8 from J; bases not matched to a gene: 4. This chain's CDR3 is CASSLQGAGGYTF. The CDR3 DNA is TGTGCCAGCAGCTTACAGGGGGCCGGGGGCTACACCTTC.

The rearrangement uses TRBV7-9 and TRBJ1-1, with D maybe TRBD1 (5 bases). The V and J ends lost 5 bases and 1 base respectively, with 14 bases between them. The germline CDR1 and CDR2 sequences are SEHNR and FQNEAQ (reference sequence). The CDR3 has 15 residues. For the CDR3, the DNA is TGTGCCAGCAGCCCTCAGGGTTTAGAGAACACTGAAGCTTTCTTT. This gives the protein CASSPQGLENTEAFF. The full variable domain, with the rest looked up from reference TRBV7-9 and TRBJ1-1, is DTGVSQNPRHKITKRGQNVTFRCDPISEHNRLYWYRQTLGQGPEFLTYFQNEAQLEKSRLLSDRFSAERPKGSFSTLEIQRTEQGDSAMYLCASSPQGLENTEAFFGQGTRLTVV.

V usage is TRBV18 and J usage is TRBJ1-6; the D gene is possibly TRBD1 (5 bases). Trimming pared 4 bases from V and 0 bases from J, leaving 16 bases between. The germline V gene encodes CDR1 KGHSH and CDR2 LQKENI. This CDR3 has 18 amino acids. The CDR3 is CASSRTGTQSSYNSPLHF. In nucleotides, the CDR3 is TGTGCCAGCTCACGTACCGGGACTCAGAGCTCCTATAATTCACCCCTCCACTTT.

The rearrangement uses TRBV19 and TRBJ1-2; 7 positions match TRBD1. This CDR3 has 14 amino acids. Germline CDR1 LNHDA, CDR2 SQIVND (reference sequence). Trimming cost V 1 base and J 4 bases; bases outside gene matches: 3. The CDR3 DNA sequence: TGTGCCAGTAGTATAGCGCGACAGGGCTATGGCTACACCTTC. This sequence encodes CASSIARQGYGYTF.

The chain uses TRBV11-2 and TRBJ1-4; D is uncertain. CDR3 length equals 16 residues. V lost 0 bases to trimming and J lost 7 bases, with 15 bases between them. The germline gives CDR1 SGHAT, CDR2 FQNNGV. Here the CDR3 reads CASSLDGGGYGEKLFF. The CDR3 DNA reads TGTGCCAGCAGCTTAGATGGTGGAGGGTACGGTGAAAAACTGTTTTTT.

There are a few counts of this clone. The chain recombines TRBV6-2 or TRBV6-3 with TRBJ2-1; TRBD1 matches 8 bases. The CDR3 runs to 16 residues. Trimming cost V 0 bases and J 4 bases; bases outside gene matches: 5. CDR1 and CDR2 (germline): MNHEY, SVGEGT. The CDR3 DNA follows: TGTGCCAGCAGTTACTCCCACAGGGGGTTATACAATGAGCAGTTCTTC. It yields the protein CASSYSHRGLYNEQFF.

The chain joins TRBV9 to TRBJ1-2; 10 bases map to TRBD1. The V gene's germline CDR1 is SGDLS and CDR2 YYNGEE. This CDR3 spans 16 amino acids. Trimming removed 4 bases from V and 7 bases from J; junction bases left unmatched: 13. CDR3 region: CASSSPDRGLRGGYTF. CDR3 nucleotides: TGTGCCAGCAGCTCCCCGGACAGGGGGTTAAGGGGTGGCTACACCTTC.

This clone showed up just once. This chain joins TRBV4-3 and TRBJ1-1; D may be TRBD1 (5 bases). CDR1 is LGHNA and CDR2 is YSLEER in the germline V gene. This CDR3 region has 16 residues. The V end was cut by 4 bases, the J end by 3 bases, with 18 bases between. CDR3 region: CASSLRTRVDHTEAFF. The DNA for the CDR3 is TGCGCCAGCAGCCTTCGTACCAGGGTAGACCACACTGAAGCTTTCTTT.

The V gene is TRBV2, the J gene TRBJ2-3; weak D call: TRBD2 (5 bases). CDR1 is SNHLY and CDR2 is FYNNEI in the germline V gene. CDR3 length: 12 residues. Trimming stripped 8 bases from V and 3 bases from J, with 9 bases between. CDR3: CASGLTTDTQYF. The CDR3 DNA reads TGTGCCAGCGGACTGACTACAGATACGCAGTATTTT.

This chain's CDR3 is CASSRRGSMNTEAFF. CDR3 DNA: TGTGCCAGCAGCCGGAGGGGTTCTATGAACACTGAAGCTTTCTTT. The chain is built from TRBV5-4 and TRBJ1-1; TRBD1 is a possible D gene (5 bases). CDR1 is SGHNT and CDR2 is YYREEE in the germline V gene (reference sequence). The CDR3 spans 15 residues. Deletions cut 4 bases from V and 0 bases from J, with 13 bases between.

This clone has just one count. The CDR3 bases are TGTGCCAGTAGCATACCCGATGAAAAACTGTTTTTT. This encodes CASSIPDEKLFF. The V and J genes are TRBV19 and TRBJ1-4; D gene uncertain. Trimming left V 6 bases short and J 6 bases short, with 8 bases between. The germline V gene encodes CDR1 LNHDA and CDR2 SQIVND (reference sequence). The CDR3 covers 12 residues.

The chain links TRBV5-4 to TRBJ2-1, with TRBD2 identical over 10 bases. V lost 4 bases, J lost 8 bases, and 12 bases stayed unmatched. There are 16 residues in the CDR3. The germline gives CDR1 SGHNT, CDR2 YYREEE (reference sequence). The CDR3 nucleotides read TGTGCCAGCAGCCCTGGGGTAGCGGGGGGCCGGGATGAGCAGTTCTTC. It specifies CASSPGVAGGRDEQFF.

The table lists this clone with a few counts. The gene calls are TRBV30 and TRBJ1-2; 10 nucleotides line up with TRBD1. This CDR3 comprises 14 residues. Trimming removed 3 bases from V and 4 bases from J; junction bases left unmatched: 5. From germline, CDR1 is GTSNPN and CDR2 SVGIG (reference sequence). The CDR3, as DNA: TGTGCCTGGAGGGAGGACAGGGGGTTCTATGGCTACACCTTC. Its translation: CAWREDRGFYGYTF.

The V and J genes are TRBV28 and TRBJ1-4, with D unclear. CDR3 length equals 14 residues. V gave up 7 bases and J gave up 3 bases, with 12 bases separating them. Germline V gene data show CDR1 as MDHEN and CDR2 as SYDVKM. The CDR3 coding sequence is TGTGCCAGCATGAGCCGGGTTTCTAATGAAAAACTGTTTTTT. This gives the protein CASMSRVSNEKLFF.